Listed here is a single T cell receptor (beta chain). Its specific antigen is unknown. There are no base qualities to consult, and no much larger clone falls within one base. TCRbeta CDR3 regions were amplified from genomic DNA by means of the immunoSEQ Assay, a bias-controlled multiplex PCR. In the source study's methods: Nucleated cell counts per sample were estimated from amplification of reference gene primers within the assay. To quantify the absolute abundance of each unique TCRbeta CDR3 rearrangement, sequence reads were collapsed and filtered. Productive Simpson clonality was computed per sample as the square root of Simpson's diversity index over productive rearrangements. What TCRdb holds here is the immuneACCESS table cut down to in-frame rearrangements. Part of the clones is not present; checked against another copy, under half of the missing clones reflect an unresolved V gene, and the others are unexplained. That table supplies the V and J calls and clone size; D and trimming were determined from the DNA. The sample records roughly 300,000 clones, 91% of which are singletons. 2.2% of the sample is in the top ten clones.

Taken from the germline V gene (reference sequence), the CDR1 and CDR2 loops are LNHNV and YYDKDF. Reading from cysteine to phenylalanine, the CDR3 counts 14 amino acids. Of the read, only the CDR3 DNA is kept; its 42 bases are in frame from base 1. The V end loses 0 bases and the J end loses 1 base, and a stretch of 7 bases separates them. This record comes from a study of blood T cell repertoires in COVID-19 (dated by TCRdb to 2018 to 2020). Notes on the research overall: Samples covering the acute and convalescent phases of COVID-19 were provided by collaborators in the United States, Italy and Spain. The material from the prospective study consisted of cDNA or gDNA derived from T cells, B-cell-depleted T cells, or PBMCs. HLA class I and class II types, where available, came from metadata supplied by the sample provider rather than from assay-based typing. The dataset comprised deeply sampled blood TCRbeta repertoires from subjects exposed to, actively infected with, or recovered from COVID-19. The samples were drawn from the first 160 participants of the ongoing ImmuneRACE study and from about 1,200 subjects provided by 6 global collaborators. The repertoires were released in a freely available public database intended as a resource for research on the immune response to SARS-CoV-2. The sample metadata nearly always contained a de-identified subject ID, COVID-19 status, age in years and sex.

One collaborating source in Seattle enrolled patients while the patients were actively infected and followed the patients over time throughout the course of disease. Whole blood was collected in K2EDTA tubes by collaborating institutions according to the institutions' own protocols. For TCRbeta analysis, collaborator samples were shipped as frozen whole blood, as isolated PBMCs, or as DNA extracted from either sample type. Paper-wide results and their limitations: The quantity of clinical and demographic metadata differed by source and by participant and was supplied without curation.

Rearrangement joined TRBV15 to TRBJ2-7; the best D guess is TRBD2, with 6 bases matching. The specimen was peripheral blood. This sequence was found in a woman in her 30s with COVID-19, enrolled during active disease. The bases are TGTGCCACCAGCAGAGAGGGACTGTCCTACGAGCAGTACTTC. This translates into CATSREGLSYEQYF. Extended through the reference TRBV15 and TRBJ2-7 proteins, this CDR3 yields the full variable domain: DAMVIQNPRYQVTQFGKPVTLSCSQTLNHNVMYWYQQKSSQAPKLLFHYYDKDFNNEADTPDNFQSRRPNTSFCFLDIRSPGLGDTAMYLCATSREGLSYEQYFGPGTRLTVT.